The sequence of this T cell receptor beta chain was determined in a study of chemoradiotherapy in HPV16-positive cancers. Study-wide background: Candidate HPV-specific clones and shared TCR motifs came from two HPV16-positive patients.

This clone was detected only once. Its antigen remains unknown. TCRdb's table, derived via immunoSEQ multiplex PCR, lists solely in-frame clones and lacks some. The repertoire has about 35,000 clones, about four fifths of them found once; the top ten carry 3.5% to 4%. Whole-study findings and limits: HPV-specific T cells were functionally defined from only a couple of HPV16-positive patients. Non-HPV-specific T cells did not expand in tumors during treatment, whereas candidate HPV-specific clones and E7-related motifs did. For HPV16-positive patients, expanding HPV-responsive T cells associated with longer recurrence-free survival.

The material sequenced was blood, taken from a patient who underwent chemoradiotherapy. This clonotype was sampled from a human donor with HPV-associated anogenital cancer.

CDR3 loop: CASSRTPPGQGLSSGNTIYF. The CDR3 DNA is TGCGCCAGCAGCCGCACCCCTCCGGGACAGGGGCTAAGCTCTGGAAACACCATATATTTT. The chain combines TRBV5-1 with TRBJ1-3, with TRBD1 matching over 10 bases. Germline trimming cut 4 bases from V and 0 bases from J; bases unmatched to any gene: 16. Germline values: CDR1 SGHRS, CDR2 YFSETQ. The CDR3 has 20 amino acids.